The 27 T cell receptor beta chains in this list originate from one sample, sequenced in a study of blood T cell repertoires in COVID-19. Clones were sequenced by immunoSEQ multiplex PCR, and TCRdb holds only the in-frame ones, with some missing. The sample shows 45,000 to 55,000 clones, about 92% of them seen only once. The sample comprised peripheral blood. The receptors here all came from a woman aged 80 or older with acute or convalescent COVID-19.

For the CDR3, the DNA is TGTGCCAGCAGCCTCCAAGAGACCCAGTACTTC. It yields the protein CASSLQETQYF. The chain joins TRBV11-2 to TRBJ2-5, with no clear D. With 5 bases removed from V and 1 base from J, the gap between germline ends came to 2 bases. The CDR3 runs 11 residues. Germline V gene lookup returns CDR1 SGHAT and CDR2 FQNNGV.

The J gene is TRBJ2-3, the V gene TRBV10-3; 7 bases match TRBD1. The trim removed 10 bases at V and 1 base at J, leaving 8 bases unmatched. The CDR3 is 14 residues long. Germline lookup yields CDR1 ENHRY and CDR2 SYGVKD. CDR3 residues: CATFHGTGTDTQYF. Here the CDR3 DNA reads TGTGCCACCTTCCATGGGACAGGCACAGATACGCAGTATTTT.

V usage is TRBV11-2 and J usage is TRBJ2-1, with 16 bases aligning to TRBD2. The CDR3 has 18 residues. Trimming removed 3 bases from V and 4 bases from J; junction bases left unmatched: 6. Germline V gives CDR1 SGHAT, CDR2 FQNNGV. Here the CDR3 DNA reads TGTGCCAGCAGCTTTCCGGGACTAGCGGGGGGGTATTACAATGAGCAGTTCTTC. As protein: CASSFPGLAGGYYNEQFF.

This clone was counted only a few times. V gene TRBV5-8 combines with J gene TRBJ1-2; possibly TRBD1 for D (6 bases). Germline V gene lookup returns CDR1 SGHTS and CDR2 YDEGEE. Trimming stripped 1 base from V and 8 bases from J, with 12 bases between. This CDR3 is built from 13 residues. The CDR3 DNA reads as TGTGCCAGCAGCTTGATTCAGGGGTGGGGCTACACCTTC. Encoded protein: CASSLIQGWGYTF.

This chain uses TRBV18 with TRBJ1-4, with D maybe TRBD1 (5 bases). Trimming pared 2 bases from V and 2 bases from J, leaving 12 bases between. CDR3 size: 16 residues. Germline V gives CDR1 KGHSH, CDR2 LQKENI. CDR3 bases: TGTGCCAGCTCACCAGCCCCAGGGCCGACTAATGAAAAACTGTTTTTT. Translated, it gives CASSPAPGPTNEKLFF.

The CDR3: CASSRAEGGGGYTF. CDR3 DNA: TGTGCCAGCAGCCGTGCTGAGGGCGGCGGTGGCTACACCTTC. The chain combines TRBV7-9 with TRBJ1-2, with D unresolved. Trimming stripped 5 bases from V and 7 bases from J, with 17 bases between. CDR3 length: 14 amino acids. Germline CDR1 reads SEHNR; CDR2 reads FQNEAQ (reference sequence). The entire variable domain, with the rest obtained from reference TRBV7-9 and TRBJ1-2, is as follows: DTGVSQNPRHKITKRGQNVTFRCDPISEHNRLYWYRQTLGQGPEFLTYFQNEAQLEKSRLLSDRFSAERPKGSFSTLEIQRTEQGDSAMYLCASSRAEGGGGYTFGSGTRLTVV.

The chain employs TRBV6-6 and TRBJ2-7; 10 nucleotides match TRBD1. Germline loops: CDR1 MNHNY, CDR2 SVGAGI (reference sequence). The CDR3 sequence is 15 residues long. V was clipped by 7 bases and J by 6 bases; unmatched bases: 12. The DNA for the CDR3 is TGTGCCAGCAAGACTCTCGACAGGGGGCTGAGCGAGCAGTACTTC. It yields the protein CASKTLDRGLSEQYF.

The chain recombines TRBV30 with TRBJ1-2; TRBD1 is a possible D gene (5 bases). The CDR3 runs 12 residues. The V and J ends lost 4 bases and 7 bases respectively, with 13 bases between them. Germline CDR1 and CDR2: GTSNPN and SVGIG (reference sequence). CDR3 amino acids: CAWNQPGGGYTF. The CDR3 nucleotides read TGTGCCTGGAACCAACCCGGGGGTGGCTACACCTTC.

The chain combines TRBV5-5 with TRBJ1-5, with no clear D. This CDR3 is built from 15 residues. The V end was cut by 0 bases, the J end by 4 bases, with 11 bases between. Germline-derived CDR1 and CDR2 are SGHKS and YYEKEE (reference sequence). The CDR3, as DNA: TGTGCCAGCAGCTTGGGACTCTCGAGGAATCAGCCCCAGCATTTT. This gives the protein CASSLGLSRNQPQHF.

The chain joins TRBV5-6 to TRBJ2-1, with 7 positions matching TRBD1. In germline, CDR1 is SGHDT, CDR2 YYEEEE. The junction had 13 bases not matched to a gene; V was cut back by 6 bases and J by 7 bases. The CDR3 totals 15 residues. CDR3 DNA: TGTGCCAGCACCCCCCTTAAACAGGGGTGGAATGAGCAGTTCTTC. This sequence encodes CASTPLKQGWNEQFF.

The chain couples TRBV5-4 to TRBJ2-7, with 10 bases identical to TRBD2. The V segment lost 6 bases and the J segment 4 bases; nucleotides outside the gene matches: 7. There are 14 residues in the CDR3. Germline CDR1 SGHNT, CDR2 YYREEE (reference sequence). The CDR3 spells CASTRIAGGYEQYF. In DNA, the CDR3 is TGTGCCAGCACCCGGATAGCGGGGGGTTACGAGCAGTACTTC.

The rearrangement joins TRBV4-1 to TRBJ2-2; 8 bases are a match to TRBD2. CDR3 length: 16 amino acids. V was pared by 6 bases and J by 4 bases, with 10 bases of the junction left unmatched. CDR1 is MGHRA, CDR2 YSYEKL, per germline. Here the CDR3 reads CASSYPGTRGTGELFF. DNA for the CDR3: TGCGCCAGCAGTTACCCCGGGACTAGGGGCACCGGGGAGCTGTTTTTT.

The chain recombines TRBV19 with TRBJ1-2; D not resolved. Looked up from germline, CDR1 is LNHDA and CDR2 is SQIVND (reference sequence). The CDR3 runs 14 residues. Between the trimmed V and J ends, which lost 3 bases and 3 bases, there was a span of 11 bases. The CDR3 loop reads CASSMPGIDYGYTF. Here the CDR3 DNA reads TGTGCCAGTAGTATGCCCGGGATCGACTATGGCTACACCTTC.

This clone was seen a few times. The chain recombines TRBV7-9 with TRBJ1-1, with TRBD1 identical over 7 bases. Germline-derived CDR1 and CDR2 are SEHNR and FQNEAQ (reference sequence). V shed 2 bases and J 2 bases; nucleotides not matched to a gene: 5. There are 15 residues in the CDR3. CDR3 protein: CASSLTGQPNTEAFF. In DNA form, the CDR3 reads TGTGCCAGCAGCTTAACGGGACAGCCCAACACTGAAGCTTTCTTT.

The chain carries TRBV4-1 and TRBJ2-7, with D unclear. The germline V gene has CDR1 MGHRA and CDR2 YSYEKL. V was clipped by 0 bases and J by 0 bases, with 6 bases between them. The CDR3 contains 14 residues. The CDR3 DNA is TGCGCCAGCAGCCAAGATCCTAGCTCCTACGAGCAGTACTTC. This encodes CASSQDPSSYEQYF.

The CDR3: CASSLPQRGIQETQYF. The CDR3 DNA reads as TGCGCCAGCAGCTTGCCCCAGCGGGGAATACAAGAGACCCAGTACTTC. The gene calls are TRBV5-1 and TRBJ2-5, with 7 bases fitting TRBD2. The V and J ends lost 1 base and 2 bases, in that order; junction bases with no gene match: 8. Germline CDR1 SGHRS, CDR2 YFSETQ. This CDR3 region has 16 residues.

The chain joins TRBV5-1 to TRBJ1-2; possible D gene TRBD1, 5 bases. The germline V gene encodes CDR1 SGHRS and CDR2 YFSETQ. V lost 4 bases and J lost 2, with 9 bases in between. The CDR3 totals 13 residues. The CDR3 sequence: CASSQGVNYGYTF. CDR3 coding DNA: TGCGCCAGCAGCCAAGGGGTGAACTATGGCTACACCTTC.

This chain links TRBV11-2 with TRBJ2-2, with 7 bases matching TRBD2. This CDR3 has 16 amino acids. Looked up from germline, CDR1 is SGHAT and CDR2 is FQNNGV. Losses at the gene ends were 3 bases for V and 5 bases for J; bases not matched to a gene: 9. CDR3 loop: CASSFPFGSGTGELFF. The CDR3 DNA reads TGTGCCAGCAGCTTCCCCTTTGGTAGCGGGACCGGGGAGCTGTTTTTT.

The chain combines TRBV21-1 with TRBJ2-7; TRBD1 reflects the table's D call only, with no check against the DNA. TRBV21-1 is listed as a pseudogene. The CDR3 is 16 residues long. As DNA, the CDR3 is TGTGCCAGCAAATGGTCACACGACAGGAGATCCTACGAGCAGTACTTC. It is translated as CASKWSHDRRSYEQYF.

The chain employs TRBV7-9 and TRBJ1-1; 9 nucleotides match TRBD1. The CDR3 runs 15 residues. V was pared by 4 bases and J by 5 bases, with 8 bases of the junction left unmatched. From germline, CDR1 is SEHNR and CDR2 FQNEAQ (reference sequence). CDR3 nucleotides: TGTGCCAGCAGCTCACGGACAGGGGTGGGGACTGAAGCTTTCTTT. Translating it yields CASSSRTGVGTEAFF.

The gene calls are TRBV29-1 and TRBJ1-1, with 7 bases aligning to TRBD1. Germline values: CDR1 SQVTM, CDR2 ANQGSEA. V lost 8 bases and J lost 1; bases outside the gene matches: 4. The CDR3 contains 12 residues. The CDR3 sequence: CSTRTGNTEAFF. The CDR3 coding sequence is TGCAGCACTCGGACAGGGAACACTGAAGCTTTCTTT.

The chain is built from TRBV7-8 and TRBJ2-3; 7 bases map to TRBD2. The CDR3 is 16 amino acids. V was clipped by 6 bases and J by 2 bases; unmatched bases: 11. Germline V gene lookup returns CDR1 SGHVS and CDR2 FQNEAQ. CDR3 amino acids: CASRGERDSPTDTQYF. DNA for the CDR3: TGTGCCAGCAGGGGCGAGCGGGATTCACCCACAGATACGCAGTATTTT.

The chain has TRBV10-3 and TRBJ1-5; D ambiguous. V was shortened by 3 bases and J by 4 bases, with 4 bases between the two germline ends. This CDR3 has 12 amino acids. Germline CDR1 is ENHRY and CDR2 is SYGVKD. The DNA of the CDR3 is TGTGCCATCAGTGAACAGAATCAGCCCCAGCATTTT. It codes for CAISEQNQPQHF.

This chain connects TRBV11-2 to TRBJ2-1; TRBD1 agrees at 9 bases. The CDR3 spans 14 residues. Trimming at V came to 7 bases and at J to 4 bases, leaving 5 bases not matched to a gene. In germline, CDR1 is SGHAT, CDR2 FQNNGV. CDR3 sequence: CASTLGTGYNEQFF. DNA for the CDR3: TGTGCCAGCACCCTGGGGACAGGGTACAATGAGCAGTTCTTC. Drawing the rest from reference TRBV11-2 and TRBJ2-1, the complete variable domain is EAGVAQSPRYKIIEKRQSVAFWCNPISGHATLYWYQQILGQGPKLLIQFQNNGVVDDSQLPKDRFSAERLKGVDSTLKIQPAKLEDSAVYLCASTLGTGYNEQFFGPGTRLTVL.

V is TRBV5-1 and J is TRBJ2-5; a weak D match, TRBD1 (6 bases). This CDR3 contains 16 residues. V was cut by 0 bases and J by 2 bases, with 14 bases left in between. Per germline, CDR1 SGHRS and CDR2 YFSETQ. The CDR3 nucleotides read TGCGCCAGCAGCTTGGACATTGGGGGCCCTCAAGAGACCCAGTACTTC. Amino acids: CASSLDIGGPQETQYF.

This clone was counted only a few times. This chain joins TRBV7-2 and TRBJ2-3; 16 bases are a match to TRBD2. The CDR3 consists of 15 residues. V shed 1 base and J 13 bases; nucleotides not matched to a gene: 5. The V gene's germline CDR1 is SGHTA and CDR2 FQGNSA. The CDR3: CASSLEGLAGGPKYF. The DNA of the CDR3 is TGTGCCAGCAGCTTAGAGGGACTAGCGGGGGGGCCTAAGTATTTT. The full variable domain, completed using reference TRBV7-2 and TRBJ2-3, is GAGVSQSPSNKVTEKGKDVELRCDPISGHTALYWYRQSLGQGLEFLIYFQGNSAPDKSGLPSDRFSAERTGGSVSTLTIQRTQQEDSAVYLCASSLEGLAGGPKYFGPGTRLTVL.

The CDR3 loop reads CASSQAQNPPEQYF. CDR3 coding DNA: TGTGCCAGCAGCCAAGCACAGAACCCTCCCGAGCAGTACTTC. The chain employs TRBV4-2 and TRBJ2-7; no clear D gene. This CDR3 contains 14 residues. Germline V gives CDR1 LGHNA, CDR2 YNFKEQ. Trimming took off 1 base at V and 6 bases at J, with 13 bases between the two ends.